This T cell receptor beta chain was sequenced for a study of blood T cell repertoires in COVID-19. Study-wide context: The United States, Italy and Spain supplied acute and convalescent COVID-19 samples. In each case, the material was cDNA or gDNA derived from T cells, B-cell-depleted T cells, or PBMCs.

Trimming took 6 bases from V and 6 from J; bases not matched to a gene: 9. This CDR3 has 14 amino acids. Germline V gene data show CDR1 as SGHRS and CDR2 as YFSETQ. Profiling relied on immunoSEQ multiplex PCR, and the TCRdb table lists in-frame clones only, not all of them. In the table there are 200,000 or so clones, under 85% of which are singletons. The chain joins TRBV5-1 to TRBJ2-1, with 7 positions matching TRBD2. The sample taken for sequencing was peripheral blood. The receptor was derived from a man aged 55 to 70 with active or convalescent COVID-19. The CDR3 loop reads CASNQRDRGNEQFF. The DNA of the CDR3 is TGCGCCAGCAACCAGCGGGATCGGGGCAATGAGCAGTTCTTC.